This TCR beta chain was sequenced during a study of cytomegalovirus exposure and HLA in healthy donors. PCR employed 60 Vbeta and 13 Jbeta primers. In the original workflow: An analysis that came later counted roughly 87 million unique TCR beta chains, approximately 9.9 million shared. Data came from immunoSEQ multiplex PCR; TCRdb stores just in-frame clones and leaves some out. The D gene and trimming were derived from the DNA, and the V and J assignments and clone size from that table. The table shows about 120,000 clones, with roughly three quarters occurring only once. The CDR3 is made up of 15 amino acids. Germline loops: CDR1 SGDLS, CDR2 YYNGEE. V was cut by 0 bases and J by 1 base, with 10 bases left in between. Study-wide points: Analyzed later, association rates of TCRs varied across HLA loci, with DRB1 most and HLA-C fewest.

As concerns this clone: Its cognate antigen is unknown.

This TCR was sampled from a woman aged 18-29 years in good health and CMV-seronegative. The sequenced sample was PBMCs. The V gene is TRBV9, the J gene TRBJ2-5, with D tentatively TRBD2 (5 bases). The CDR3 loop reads CASSVGIGGQETQYF. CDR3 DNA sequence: TGTGCCAGCAGCGTAGGCATCGGAGGCCAAGAGACCCAGTACTTC. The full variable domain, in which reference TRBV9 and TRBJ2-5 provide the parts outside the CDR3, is DSGVTQTPKHLITATGQRVTLRCSPRSGDLSVYWYQQSLDQGLQFLIQYYNGEERAKGNILERFSAQQFPDLHSELNLSSLELGDSALYFCASSVGIGGQETQYFGPGTRLLVL.